This is a list of T cell receptor beta chains from one sample in a study of shared clonotypes between healthy human individuals. Some clones are missing from TCRdb's copy, which holds only in-frame ones; the method was immunoSEQ multiplex PCR. The sample carries over 95,000 clones, around 65% recorded once. Source material: memory CD8+ T cells sorted from blood. The receptor source for this set is a woman under 40 in good health. The CDR3 runs from the conserved cysteine through the conserved F or W.

V	CDR3
TRBV7-2	CASSFLAGDMNEQFF
TRBV5-6	CASSIQGAIPNQPQHF
TRBV29-1	CSTLGPLHSTTDTQYF
TRBV28	CASSLTPQGLTEAFF
TRBV11-2	CASSQEEASYNEQFF
TRBV28	CASSFIRGGEQYF
TRBV2	CASRRLAGRSVEQFF
TRBV12-5	CASGRGPISDLAISYNEQFF
TRBV4-1	CASSRAPPYYYSNQPQHF
TRBV27	CASSLTPGLAGGWSSYEQYF
TRBV5-4	CASSSTLAGGSDTQYF
TRBV7-9	CASSPSEESAGYTF
TRBV14	CASSQGLGSSYNSPLHF
TRBV5-6	CASSRTILRDTSKDTQYF
TRBV4-1	CASSQDRLTGLSSGNTIYF
TRBV7-9	CASSSQGGEAFF
TRBV4-1	CASSPPGRVIPDEQFF
TRBV5-1	CASSGIYTGELFF
TRBV19	CASSTGRANTEAFF
TRBV5-5	CASSWQGQNYEQYF
TRBV5-1	CASSLESSYEQYF
TRBV30	CAWSGRTLGEQYF
TRBV28	CASSSRGTERHGYTF
TRBV25-1	CASSEDNLPGQIYEQYF
TRBV7-9	CASSLGIQPQHF
TRBV6-6	CASSHGVAYEQYF
TRBV7-2	CASSSGDGMGQFF
TRBV27	CASSLLGGSYNEQFF
TRBV5-4	CASSLDYYTGELFF
TRBV5-6	CASSLIGASPLHF
TRBV28	CASSTRLAGAPQDNEQFF
TRBV6-6	CASRIGGSGGNTIYF
TRBV5-1	CASSTEGLPYEQYF
TRBV27	CASSPADRAYEQYF
TRBV19	CASSPLAAGSGPDEQFF
TRBV7-3	CASSLNLGYEQYF
TRBV6-4	CASSDTGTSGANEQFF
TRBV7-2	CASSILGEQYF
TRBV7-2	CASSFELAEYEQYF
TRBV9	CASSVSWGTEEQYF
TRBV28	CASSLQARGFQPQHF
TRBV6-6	CASSDRTGAKNIQYF
TRBV6-6	CASSYSTRREQYF
TRBV11-2	CASSPLRGWNTEAFF
TRBV6-1	CASSGLAGTSYEQYF
TRBV10-1	CASSESGSQPQHF
TRBV11-2	CASSLRLDPDTQYF
TRBV4-1	CASSQEARFGSSYEQYF
TRBV4-1	CASSHYLIRDSPEQFF